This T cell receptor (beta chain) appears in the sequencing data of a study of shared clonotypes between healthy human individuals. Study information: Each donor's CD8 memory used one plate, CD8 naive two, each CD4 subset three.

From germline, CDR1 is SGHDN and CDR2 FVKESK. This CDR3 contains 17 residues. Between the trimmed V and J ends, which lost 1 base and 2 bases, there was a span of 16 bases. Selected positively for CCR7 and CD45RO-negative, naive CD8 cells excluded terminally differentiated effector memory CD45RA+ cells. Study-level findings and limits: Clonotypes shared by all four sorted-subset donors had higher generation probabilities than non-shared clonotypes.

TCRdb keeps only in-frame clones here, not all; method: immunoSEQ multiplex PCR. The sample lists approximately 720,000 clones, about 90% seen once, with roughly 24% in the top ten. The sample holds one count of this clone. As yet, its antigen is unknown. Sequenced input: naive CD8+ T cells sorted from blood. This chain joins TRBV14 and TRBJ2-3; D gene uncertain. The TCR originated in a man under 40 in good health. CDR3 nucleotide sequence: TGTGCCAGCAGCCAAGGAGTCGCCGGATATCACACAGATACGCAGTATTTT. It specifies CASSQGVAGYHTDTQYF.